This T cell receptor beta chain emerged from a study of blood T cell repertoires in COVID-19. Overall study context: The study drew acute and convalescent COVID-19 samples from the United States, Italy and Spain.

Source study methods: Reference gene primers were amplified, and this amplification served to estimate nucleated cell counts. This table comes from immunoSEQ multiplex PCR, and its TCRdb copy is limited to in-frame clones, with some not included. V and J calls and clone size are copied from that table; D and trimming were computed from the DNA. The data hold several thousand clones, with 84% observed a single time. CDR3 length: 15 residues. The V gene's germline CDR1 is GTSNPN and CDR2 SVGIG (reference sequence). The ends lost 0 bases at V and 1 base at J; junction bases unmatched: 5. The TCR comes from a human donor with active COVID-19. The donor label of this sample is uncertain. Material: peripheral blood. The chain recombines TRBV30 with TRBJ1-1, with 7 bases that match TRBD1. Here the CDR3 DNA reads TGTGCCTGGAGTGTACAGGGGATAACGAACACTGAAGCTTTCTTT. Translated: CAWSVQGITNTEAFF. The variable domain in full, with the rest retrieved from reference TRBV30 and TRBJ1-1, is SQTIHQWPATLVQPVGSPLSLECTVEGTSNPNLYWYRQAAGRGLQLLFYSVGIGQISSEVPQNLSASRPQDRQFILSSKKLLLSDSGFYLCAWSVQGITNTEAFFGQGTRLTVV.